What follows describes a single TCR beta chain. The V end lost 6 bases, the J end lost 2 bases, and 13 bases lay between the germline ends. The CDR3 is 14 residues long. The germline V gene encodes CDR1 SNHLY and CDR2 FYNNEI. The source of the sample is a study of blood T cells in healthy people across ages. A second 7 to 11 cycle PCR used barcoded and J-beta primers. TCRdb re-analysed the 5' RACE reads in MiXCR, keeping a single row per CDR3 protein. In the table there are about 1.8 million distinct CDR3 sequences, about 50% of which are singletons. The chain has TRBV2 and TRBJ1-2; D is ambiguous. This clonotype originated in a woman in her forties in good health. Sequenced material: blood. In DNA form, the CDR3 reads TGTGCCAGCAGCCAAGCCCGGAACAACTATGGCTACACCTTC. It specifies CASSQARNNYGYTF.